Listed here are 25 T cell receptor beta chains from one sample, sequenced in a study of immune cell composition in non-small cell lung cancer. The method was immunoSEQ multiplex PCR; TCRdb's version includes in-frame clones alone and lacks a portion of them. This repertoire shows 13,000 to 15,000 clones, about 70% found once; its top ten account for roughly an eighth. Sequencing was performed on lung tumor tissue. These TCRs come from a human donor with non-small cell lung cancer.

CDR3: CASSSAGWNTEAFF. The CDR3 DNA follows: TGTGCCAGTAGCTCGGCAGGGTGGAACACTGAAGCTTTCTTT. The chain combines TRBV19 with TRBJ1-1, with D possibly TRBD1 on 5 matching bases. The germline V gene has CDR1 LNHDA and CDR2 SQIVND (reference sequence). The CDR3 length is 14 residues. Trimming removed 6 bases at V and 1 base at J, with 12 bases between.

The genes are TRBV2 and TRBJ2-1; 8 bases agree with TRBD1. The CDR3 has 13 amino acids. The germline gives CDR1 SNHLY, CDR2 FYNNEI. Trimming at V came to 7 bases and at J to 7 bases, leaving 6 bases not matched to a gene. This CDR3 is CASTRQGPNEQFF. CDR3 bases: TGTGCCAGCACTCGACAGGGGCCGAATGAGCAGTTCTTC.

The DNA for the CDR3 is TGTGCCAGCAGTATTCAGGCCTACGAGCAGTACTTC. The encoded protein is CASSIQAYEQYF. This rearrangement joins TRBV28 to TRBJ2-7; D not certain. Germline CDR1 is MDHEN and CDR2 is SYDVKM. Trimming took off 5 bases at V and 2 bases at J, with 7 bases between the two ends. CDR3 length: 12 residues. The variable domain in full, with the rest retrieved from reference TRBV28 and TRBJ2-7, is DVKVTQSSRYLVKRTGEKVFLECVQDMDHENMFWYRQDPGLGLRLIYFSYDVKMKEKGDIPEGYSVSREKKERFSLILESASTNQTSMYLCASSIQAYEQYFGPGTRLTVT.

The gene calls are TRBV10-3 and TRBJ2-7; 8 bases line up with TRBD2. Germline V gene sequence: CDR1 ENHRY, CDR2 SYGVKD. The trim removed 5 bases at V and 3 bases at J, leaving 9 bases unmatched. The CDR3 runs 15 residues. CDR3 protein: CAISTTGTSFYEQYF. The CDR3 DNA reads TGTGCCATCAGTACCACCGGGACTAGTTTCTACGAGCAGTACTTC.

J is TRBJ2-1 and V is TRBV18; a weak D match, TRBD2 (5 bases). Trimming took 3 bases from V and 0 from J, leaving 9 bases between them. The CDR3 loop spans 15 amino acids. From germline, CDR1 is KGHSH and CDR2 LQKENI. CDR3 bases: TGTGCCAGCTCACCGCCCGAGGGCTCCTACAATGAGCAGTTCTTC. Translating gives CASSPPEGSYNEQFF.

The chain combines TRBV5-4 with TRBJ1-2, with 8 bases that match TRBD1. V shed 4 bases and J 6 bases; nucleotides not matched to a gene: 14. CDR1 and CDR2 (germline): SGHNT, YYREEE (reference sequence). This CDR3 has 16 amino acids. CDR3: CASSNLGQGGRDGYTF. The CDR3, as DNA: TGTGCCAGCAGCAACCTCGGACAGGGAGGGAGGGATGGCTACACCTTC.

The chain uses TRBV5-5 and TRBJ2-1; a weak D match, TRBD1 (6 bases). The V end lost 4 bases, the J end lost 5 bases, and 13 bases lay between the germline ends. Germline V gives CDR1 SGHKS, CDR2 YYEKEE (reference sequence). The CDR3 runs to 14 residues. The CDR3 DNA follows: TGTGCCAGCAGCGAGGCTAGGACAGACAATGAGCAGTTCTTC. Its protein is CASSEARTDNEQFF.

The V call is TRBV2, the J call TRBJ1-1, with D unclear. V was trimmed by 6 bases and J by 10 bases, leaving 18 bases between them. Germline loops: CDR1 SNHLY, CDR2 FYNNEI. CDR3 length: 13 residues. The CDR3 region has the DNA TGTGCCAGCAGACGGGAAACCCAAAGCGTAGCTTTCTTT. Its translation is CASRRETQSVAFF.

The V gene is TRBV28, the J gene TRBJ2-1; tentatively, D is TRBD2 (5 bases). The CDR3 sequence is 13 residues long. The V end was cut by 3 bases, the J end by 9 bases, with 12 bases between. Germline CDR1 MDHEN, CDR2 SYDVKM. The CDR3 spells CASSFSGVPEQFF. The CDR3 coding sequence is TGTGCCAGCAGTTTTTCCGGGGTACCTGAGCAGTTCTTC. Supplemented by reference TRBV28 and TRBJ2-1, the full variable domain reads DVKVTQSSRYLVKRTGEKVFLECVQDMDHENMFWYRQDPGLGLRLIYFSYDVKMKEKGDIPEGYSVSREKKERFSLILESASTNQTSMYLCASSFSGVPEQFFGPGTRLTVL.

V is TRBV6-5 and J is TRBJ1-1; TRBD1 aligns across 7 bases. After removal of 6 bases from V and 8 bases from J, the junction contained 12 bases not matched to a gene. Germline CDR1 reads MNHEY; CDR2 reads SVGAGI. The CDR3 has 14 amino acids. The CDR3 protein is CASSPGRRGQEAFF. The CDR3 DNA follows: TGTGCCAGCAGCCCCGGGCGGAGGGGGCAGGAAGCTTTCTTT.

The chain employs TRBV23-1 and TRBJ2-3, with D possibly TRBD2 on 5 matching bases. TRBV23-1 is filed as an ORF, its function uncertain. The ends were cut back, 3 bases at V and 1 base at J, with 5 bases in the middle. The CDR3 sequence is 13 residues long. The CDR3 nucleotides read TGCGCCAGCAGTCAGGACTGCACAGATACGCAGTATTTT. It codes for CASSQDCTDTQYF.

J is TRBJ1-2 and V is TRBV7-2; D uncertain. This CDR3 region has 16 residues. CDR1 and CDR2 (germline): SGHTA, FQGNSA. The ends were cut back, 3 bases at V and 3 bases at J, with 17 bases in the middle. The CDR3 is CASSLRESSKDYGYTF. The CDR3 bases are TGTGCCAGCAGCTTGAGGGAAAGTTCGAAAGACTATGGCTACACCTTC. Full variable domain (missing parts from reference TRBV7-2 and TRBJ1-2): GAGVSQSPSNKVTEKGKDVELRCDPISGHTALYWYRQSLGQGLEFLIYFQGNSAPDKSGLPSDRFSAERTGGSVSTLTIQRTQQEDSAVYLCASSLRESSKDYGYTFGSGTRLTVV.

The chain is built from TRBV14 and TRBJ2-2; weak D call: TRBD2 (5 bases). Germline values: CDR1 SGHDN, CDR2 FVKESK. There are 15 residues in the CDR3. Trimming removed 2 bases from V and 7 bases from J, with 14 bases in between. The CDR3 reads CASSQLGSGNGELFF. CDR3 bases: TGTGCCAGCAGCCAACTCGGGTCGGGGAACGGGGAGCTGTTTTTT.

V gene TRBV7-2 combines with J gene TRBJ2-1, with D unresolved. V lost 5 bases to trimming and J lost 0 bases, with 8 bases between them. This CDR3 is built from 14 residues. Germline V gives CDR1 SGHTA, CDR2 FQGNSA. Here the CDR3 DNA reads TGTGCCAGCAGCCTTAGTCTCTCCTACAATGAGCAGTTCTTC. Amino acids: CASSLSLSYNEQFF.

This sequence joins TRBV15 and TRBJ2-2; 10 bases line up with TRBD2. This CDR3 comprises 17 residues. The V and J ends lost 0 bases and 6 bases, in that order; junction bases with no gene match: 7. Germline CDR1 and CDR2: LNHNV and YYDKDF (reference sequence). The CDR3 region has the DNA TGTGCCACCAGCAGAGATCACCTAGCGGGAGTGGCCGGGGAGCTGTTTTTT. Encoded protein: CATSRDHLAGVAGELFF.

The chain has TRBV29-1 and TRBJ1-1; TRBD1 agrees at 7 bases. Germline CDR1 SQVTM, CDR2 ANQGSEA. Trimming removed 7 bases from V and 3 bases from J; junction bases left unmatched: 5. The CDR3 has 12 amino acids. The DNA of the CDR3 is TGCAGCGCTTTCAGGGGGGACACTGAAGCTTTCTTT. It specifies CSAFRGDTEAFF.

This chain connects TRBV25-1 to TRBJ2-2, with 8 nucleotides matching TRBD1. The CDR3 has 14 residues. V lost 8 bases and J lost 0; bases outside the gene matches: 2. Germline values: CDR1 MGHDK, CDR2 SYGVNS. CDR3 region: CASSGQANTGELFF. CDR3 DNA: TGTGCCAGCTCGGGACAGGCGAACACCGGGGAGCTGTTTTTT.

The J gene is TRBJ2-2, the V gene TRBV28, with D uncertain. The ends were cut back, 5 bases at V and 1 base at J, with 11 bases in the middle. This CDR3 contains 15 residues. CDR1 MDHEN and CDR2 SYDVKM come from the germline V gene. The CDR3 DNA reads TGTGCCAGCAGTCAACCCTCGGGGAACACCGGGGAGCTGTTTTTT. Translation: CASSQPSGNTGELFF. Looking up the rest from reference TRBV28 and TRBJ2-2 gives the full variable domain: DVKVTQSSRYLVKRTGEKVFLECVQDMDHENMFWYRQDPGLGLRLIYFSYDVKMKEKGDIPEGYSVSREKKERFSLILESASTNQTSMYLCASSQPSGNTGELFFGEGSRLTVL.

The chain links TRBV6-1 to TRBJ1-5, with 7 positions matching TRBD1. The CDR3 consists of 17 residues. CDR1 MNHNS and CDR2 SASEGT come from the germline V gene. The trim removed 3 bases at V and 2 bases at J, leaving 10 bases unmatched. CDR3 sequence reads: CASSDPEGAAGNQPQHF. CDR3 nucleotide sequence: TGTGCCAGCAGTGACCCAGAGGGGGCTGCAGGCAATCAGCCCCAGCATTTT.

The chain couples TRBV5-6 to TRBJ1-4; possibly TRBD1 for D (5 bases). CDR3 length: 15 residues. V was shortened by 1 base and J by 6 bases, with 13 bases between the two germline ends. Looked up from germline, CDR1 is SGHDT and CDR2 is YYEEEE. CDR3 loop: CASSLTPGGDEKLFF. For the CDR3, the DNA is TGTGCCAGCAGCTTGACTCCCGGGGGGGATGAAAAACTGTTTTTT.

This chain connects TRBV5-4 to TRBJ1-1; D not resolved. Germline values: CDR1 SGHNT, CDR2 YYREEE (reference sequence). With 1 base removed from V and 1 base from J, the gap between germline ends came to 8 bases. This CDR3 has 14 residues. CDR3 DNA: TGTGCCAGCAGCTTGACCAGCGCGAACACTGAAGCTTTCTTT. Its translation: CASSLTSANTEAFF. The full variable domain, its missing parts supplied by reference TRBV5-4 and TRBJ1-1, is ETGVTQSPTHLIKTRGQQVTLRCSSQSGHNTVSWYQQALGQGPQFIFQYYREEENGRGNFPPRFSGLQFPNYSSELNVNALELDDSALYLCASSLTSANTEAFFGQGTRLTVV.

The chain couples TRBV2 to TRBJ2-7; 8 bases are shared with TRBD1. The CDR3 loop spans 14 amino acids. V was pared by 3 bases and J by 7 bases, with 8 bases of the junction left unmatched. The V gene's germline CDR1 is SNHLY and CDR2 FYNNEI. The CDR3 nucleotides are TGTGCCAGCAGTGAGTCGCAGGGGGCGGGAGAGCAGTACTTC. This gives the protein CASSESQGAGEQYF.

V and J are TRBV28 and TRBJ1-4; D is perhaps TRBD1 (5 bases). Germline CDR1 is MDHEN and CDR2 is SYDVKM. The V end lost 3 bases, the J end lost 4 bases, and 9 bases lay between the germline ends. This CDR3 comprises 14 residues. CDR3 coding DNA: TGTGCCAGCAGTTTCCAGGGAGGTAATGAAAAACTGTTTTTT. Its translation is CASSFQGGNEKLFF.

This clone was counted only a few times. The chain is built from TRBV5-5 and TRBJ2-7; 11 bases fit TRBD1. Germline V lookup: CDR1 SGHKS, CDR2 YYEKEE (reference sequence). This CDR3 comprises 16 residues. V shed 5 bases and J 3 bases; nucleotides not matched to a gene: 10. Written as DNA, the CDR3 is TGTGCCAGCAGACCGGACAGGGGGCGCCTCAACTACGAGCAGTACTTC. It translates to CASRPDRGRLNYEQYF.

This clone has a handful of counts. CDR3: CASSVLNPDLGHGYTF. In nucleotides, the CDR3 is TGTGCCAGCAGTGTATTAAACCCGGACCTGGGGCATGGCTACACCTTC. V gene TRBV2 combines with J gene TRBJ1-2; TRBD1 might be the D (5 bases). CDR1 SNHLY and CDR2 FYNNEI come from the germline V gene. The CDR3 spans 16 residues. Trimming pared 4 bases from V and 6 bases from J, leaving 21 bases between.